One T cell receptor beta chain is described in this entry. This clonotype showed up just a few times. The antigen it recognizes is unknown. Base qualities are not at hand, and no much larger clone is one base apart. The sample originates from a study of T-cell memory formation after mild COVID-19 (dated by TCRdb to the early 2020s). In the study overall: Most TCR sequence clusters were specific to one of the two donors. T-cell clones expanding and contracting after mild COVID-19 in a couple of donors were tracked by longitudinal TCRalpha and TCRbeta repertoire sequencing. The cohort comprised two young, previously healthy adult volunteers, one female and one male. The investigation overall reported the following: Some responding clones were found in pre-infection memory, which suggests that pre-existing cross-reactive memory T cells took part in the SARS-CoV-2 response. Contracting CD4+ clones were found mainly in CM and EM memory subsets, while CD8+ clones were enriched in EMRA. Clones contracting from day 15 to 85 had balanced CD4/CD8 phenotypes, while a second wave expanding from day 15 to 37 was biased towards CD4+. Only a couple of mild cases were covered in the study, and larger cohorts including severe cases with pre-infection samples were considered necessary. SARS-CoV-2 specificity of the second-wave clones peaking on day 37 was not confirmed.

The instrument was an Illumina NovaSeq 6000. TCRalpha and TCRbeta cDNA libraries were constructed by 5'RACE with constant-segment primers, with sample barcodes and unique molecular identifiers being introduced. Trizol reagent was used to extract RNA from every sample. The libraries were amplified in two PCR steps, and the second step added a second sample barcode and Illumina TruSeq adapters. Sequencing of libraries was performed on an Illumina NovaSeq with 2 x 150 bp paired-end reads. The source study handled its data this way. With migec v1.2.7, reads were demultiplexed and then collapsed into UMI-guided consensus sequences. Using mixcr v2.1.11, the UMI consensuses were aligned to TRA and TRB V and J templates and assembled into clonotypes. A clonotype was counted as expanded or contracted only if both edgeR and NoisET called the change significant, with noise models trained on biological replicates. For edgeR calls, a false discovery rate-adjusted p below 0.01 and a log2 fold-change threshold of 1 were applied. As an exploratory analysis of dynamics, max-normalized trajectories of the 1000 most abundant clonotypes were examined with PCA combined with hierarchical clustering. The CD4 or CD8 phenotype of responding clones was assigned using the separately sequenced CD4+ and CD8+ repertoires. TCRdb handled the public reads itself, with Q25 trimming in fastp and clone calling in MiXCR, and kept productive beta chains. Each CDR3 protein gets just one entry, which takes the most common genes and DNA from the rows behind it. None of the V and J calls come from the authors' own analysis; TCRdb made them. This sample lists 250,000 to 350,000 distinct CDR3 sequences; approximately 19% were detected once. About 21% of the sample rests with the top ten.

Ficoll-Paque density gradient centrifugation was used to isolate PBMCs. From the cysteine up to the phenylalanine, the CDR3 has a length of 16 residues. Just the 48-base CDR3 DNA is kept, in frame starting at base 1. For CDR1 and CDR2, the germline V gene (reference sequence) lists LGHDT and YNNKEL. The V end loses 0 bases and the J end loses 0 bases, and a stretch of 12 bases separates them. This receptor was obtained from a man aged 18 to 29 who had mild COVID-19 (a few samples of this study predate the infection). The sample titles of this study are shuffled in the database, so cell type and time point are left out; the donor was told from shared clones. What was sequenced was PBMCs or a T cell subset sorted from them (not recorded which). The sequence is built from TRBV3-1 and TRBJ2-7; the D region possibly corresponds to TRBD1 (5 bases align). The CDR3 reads CASSQEGELTSYEQYF. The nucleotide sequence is TGTGCCAGCAGCCAAGAAGGGGAACTAACCTCCTACGAGCAGTACTTC.